A selection of T cell receptor beta chains follows, all from one sample in a study of blood T cells in healthy people across ages. TCRdb re-called the 5' RACE reads with MiXCR, one entry per CDR3 protein. The sample lists some 640,000 distinct CDR3 sequences, approximately 30% occurring once. The specimen was blood. Receptors were obtained from a woman older than 75 in good health. Each CDR3 is given with its conserved first and last residue. D genes are given only for firm matches. Expanded clones are given a class, and other clones once, few, many or no size at all.

D: -
J: TRBJ2-7
length: 15
V: TRBV6-5
size: many
CDR3: CASSRTAGSPYEQYF
DNA: TGTGCCAGCAGCAGAACCGCGGGGTCCCCCTACGAGCAGTACTTC

D: -
J: TRBJ1-6
length: 15
V: TRBV20-1
size: few
CDR3: CSARDFGRRDSPLHF
DNA: TGCAGTGCTAGAGATTTCGGCAGGCGAGATTCACCCCTCCACTTT

D: TRBD2
J: TRBJ2-5
length: 14
V: TRBV20-1
size: many
CDR3: CSASRLAGQETQYF
DNA: TGCAGTGCTTCCAGACTAGCGGGGCAAGAGACCCAGTACTTC

D: -
J: TRBJ1-2
length: 17
V: TRBV7-2
size: many
CDR3: CASSLAPPDGPNYGYTF
DNA: TGTGCCAGCAGCTTAGCGCCCCCCGATGGACCTAACTATGGCTACACCTTC

D: -
J: TRBJ2-5
length: 15
V: TRBV20-1
size: many
CDR3: CSARMAGAPEETQYF
DNA: TGCAGTGCTAGAATGGCGGGGGCCCCCGAAGAGACCCAGTACTTC

D: -
J: TRBJ2-3
length: 14
V: TRBV20-1
size: -
CDR3: CSARAVVLANTQYF
DNA: TGCAGTGCTAGGGCGGTAGTCCTAGCTAATACGCAGTATTTT

D: -
J: TRBJ1-1
length: 15
V: TRBV5-1
size: -
CDR3: CASRQMSGGHTEAFF
DNA: TGCGCCAGCAGACAAATGTCCGGGGGCCATACTGAAGCTTTCTTT

D: TRBD1
J: TRBJ2-6
length: 21
V: TRBV15
size: -
CDR3: CATSRAGWGTGAAGGANVLTF
DNA: TGTGCCACCAGCAGAGCAGGTTGGGGGACAGGGGCCGCGGGGGGGGCCAACGTCCTGACTTTC

D: TRBD2
J: TRBJ2-4
length: 20
V: TRBV15
size: many
CDR3: CATSRDLLAGGLLAKNIQYF
DNA: TGTGCCACCAGCAGAGATTTGCTAGCGGGGGGTCTTTTAGCCAAAAACATTCAGTACTTC

D: TRBD2
J: TRBJ2-2
length: 16
V: TRBV25-1
size: -
CDR3: CASSDGKRGGIGELFF
DNA: TGTGCCAGCAGTGATGGGAAGCGGGGGGGCATCGGGGAGCTGTTTTTT

D: -
J: TRBJ1-2
length: 13
V: TRBV7-9
size: -
CDR3: CASQGLSDYGYTF
DNA: TGTGCCAGCCAGGGTCTGTCTGACTATGGCTACACCTTC

D: -
J: TRBJ1-2
length: 15
V: TRBV20-1
size: many
CDR3: CSARDPARSIYGYTF
DNA: TGCAGTGCTAGAGATCCCGCCAGGAGCATCTATGGCTACACCTTC

D: -
J: TRBJ2-7
length: 14
V: TRBV9
size: many
CDR3: CASSAGGGAYEQYF
DNA: TGTGCCAGCAGCGCCGGAGGGGGGGCCTACGAGCAGTACTTC

D: -
J: TRBJ2-3
length: 14
V: TRBV12-3/TRBV12-4
size: -
CDR3: CASSLLGAADAQYF
DNA: TGTGCCAGCAGTTTACTGGGGGCGGCAGATGCGCAGTATTTT

D: -
J: TRBJ2-1
length: 14
V: TRBV20-1
size: many
CDR3: CSARVALLYNEQFF
DNA: TGCAGTGCTAGAGTCGCCCTTCTATACAATGAGCAGTTCTTC

D: -
J: TRBJ2-5
length: 17
V: TRBV7-9
size: few
CDR3: CASSLWGWTGFVETQYF
DNA: TGTGCCAGCAGCTTATGGGGGTGGACTGGGTTTGTGGAGACCCAGTACTTC